In this sample, the clone carrying this T cell receptor (beta chain) turned up a few times. Its target is not known. The record originates from a study of response to subunit inactivated influenza vaccine. Findings and caveats of the study: T cells newly recruited by each seasonal influenza vaccination are few, the authors suggested.

A single record per CDR3 protein comes from TCRdb applying MiXCR to the RT-PCR reads. This sample has over 800,000 distinct CDR3 sequences, with approximately 22% found just once. Germline CDR1 is SGHDT and CDR2 is YYEEEE. This CDR3 comprises 15 residues. After removal of 0 bases from V and 4 bases from J, the junction contained 6 bases not matched to a gene. This sequence joins TRBV5-6 and TRBJ2-7; the match to TRBD2 covers 8 bases. The sequence was collected from a man aged 45 to 65 who received an inactivated influenza vaccine. The sample consisted of PBMCs from blood, taken 5 to 6 days after vaccination. CDR3: CASSLAAGGLYEQYF. CDR3 nucleotides: TGTGCCAGCAGCTTGGCCGCGGGGGGCCTTTACGAGCAGTACTTC.